The clone carrying this TCR beta chain was detected a few times. Its specificity is not known. The CDR3 is 15 amino acids. Trimming stripped 7 bases from V and 2 bases from J, with 17 bases between. CDR1 is MNHNS and CDR2 is SASEGT in the germline V gene. Addition of a universal primer site occurred through template switching, and cDNA carried unique molecular identifiers. One entry per CDR3 protein results from TCRdb running MiXCR on the 5' RACE reads. The sample yields approximately 680,000 distinct CDR3 sequences, less than 9% seen once. The data derive from a study of identical twins. The study's findings and limits: It was possible that invariant MAIT and iNKT cells partly confounded the zero-insertion analyses.

These same records also appear under a second study, on yellow fever vaccine responses in identical twins.

What was sequenced was PBMCs. This receptor was identified in a woman aged 18-30 years in good health. This chain uses TRBV6-1 with TRBJ1-2; tentatively, D is TRBD1 (6 bases). CDR3 sequence: CASTTTDTGNYGYTF. CDR3 in DNA: TGTGCCAGCACCACAACCGATACAGGGAACTATGGCTACACCTTC.